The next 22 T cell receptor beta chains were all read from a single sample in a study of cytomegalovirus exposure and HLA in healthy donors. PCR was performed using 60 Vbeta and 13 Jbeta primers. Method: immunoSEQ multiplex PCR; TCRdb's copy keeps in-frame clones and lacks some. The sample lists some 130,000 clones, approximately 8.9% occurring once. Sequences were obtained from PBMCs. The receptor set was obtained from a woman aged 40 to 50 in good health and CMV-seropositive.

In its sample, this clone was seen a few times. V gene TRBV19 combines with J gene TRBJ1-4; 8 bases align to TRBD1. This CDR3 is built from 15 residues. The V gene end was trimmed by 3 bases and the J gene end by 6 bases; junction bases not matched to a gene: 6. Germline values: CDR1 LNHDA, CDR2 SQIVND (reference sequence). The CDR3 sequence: CASSIGTGWDEKLFF. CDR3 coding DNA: TGTGCCAGTAGTATCGGGACAGGATGGGATGAAAAACTGTTTTTT.

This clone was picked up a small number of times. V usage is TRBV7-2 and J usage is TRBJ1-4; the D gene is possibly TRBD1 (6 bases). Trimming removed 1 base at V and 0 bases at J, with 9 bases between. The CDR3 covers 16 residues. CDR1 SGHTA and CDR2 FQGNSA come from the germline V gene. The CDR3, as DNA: TGTGCCAGCAGCTTAGTGGGGGCCTCAACTAATGAAAAACTGTTTTTT. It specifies CASSLVGASTNEKLFF.

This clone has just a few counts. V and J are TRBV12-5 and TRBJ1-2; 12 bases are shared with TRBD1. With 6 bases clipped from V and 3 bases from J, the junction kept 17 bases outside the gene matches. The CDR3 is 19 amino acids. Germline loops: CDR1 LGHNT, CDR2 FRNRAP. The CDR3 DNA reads TGTGCTAGTGGCCCCATACAGGGGGGGACAGGGGGCCTATACTATGGCTACACCTTC. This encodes CASGPIQGGTGGLYYGYTF. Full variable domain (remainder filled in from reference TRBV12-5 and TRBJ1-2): DARVTQTPRHKVTEMGQEVTMRCQPILGHNTVFWYRQTMMQGLELLAYFRNRAPLDDSGMPKDRFSAEMPDATLATLKIQPSEPRDSAVYFCASGPIQGGTGGLYYGYTFGSGTRLTVV.

The CDR3 DNA sequence: TGTGCCAGCAGCCCGAGGGGACTAGCGGAAGAGACCCAGTACTTC. It encodes CASSPRGLAEETQYF. This chain joins TRBV11-2 and TRBJ2-5, with TRBD2 identical over 11 bases. The CDR3 contains 15 residues. From germline, CDR1 is SGHAT and CDR2 FQNNGV. The J segment lost 3 bases and the V segment lost 5 bases, leaving 5 bases of the junction unmatched. Using reference TRBV11-2 and TRBJ2-5 for the parts outside the CDR3, the full variable domain is EAGVAQSPRYKIIEKRQSVAFWCNPISGHATLYWYQQILGQGPKLLIQFQNNGVVDDSQLPKDRFSAERLKGVDSTLKIQPAKLEDSAVYLCASSPRGLAEETQYFGPGTRLLVL.

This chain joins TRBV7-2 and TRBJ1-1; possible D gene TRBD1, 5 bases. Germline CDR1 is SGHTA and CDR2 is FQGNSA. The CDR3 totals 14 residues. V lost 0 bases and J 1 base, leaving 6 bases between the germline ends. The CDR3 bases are TGTGCCAGCAGCTTAGCGGGGGGGAACACTGAAGCTTTCTTT. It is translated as CASSLAGGNTEAFF. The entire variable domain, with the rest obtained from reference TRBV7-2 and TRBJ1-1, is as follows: GAGVSQSPSNKVTEKGKDVELRCDPISGHTALYWYRQSLGQGLEFLIYFQGNSAPDKSGLPSDRFSAERTGGSVSTLTIQRTQQEDSAVYLCASSLAGGNTEAFFGQGTRLTVV.

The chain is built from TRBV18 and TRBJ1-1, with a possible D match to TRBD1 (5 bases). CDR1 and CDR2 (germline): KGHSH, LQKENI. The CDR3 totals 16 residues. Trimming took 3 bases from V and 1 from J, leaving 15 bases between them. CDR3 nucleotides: TGTGCCAGCTCACCGTACCGGCAGGGCGAGAACACTGAAGCTTTCTTT. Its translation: CASSPYRQGENTEAFF.

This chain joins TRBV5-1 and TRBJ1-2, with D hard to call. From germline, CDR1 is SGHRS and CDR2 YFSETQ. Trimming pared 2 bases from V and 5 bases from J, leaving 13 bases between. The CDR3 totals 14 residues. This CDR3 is CASSFNTGDYGYTF. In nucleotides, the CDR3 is TGCGCCAGCAGCTTTAACACGGGAGATTATGGCTACACCTTC.

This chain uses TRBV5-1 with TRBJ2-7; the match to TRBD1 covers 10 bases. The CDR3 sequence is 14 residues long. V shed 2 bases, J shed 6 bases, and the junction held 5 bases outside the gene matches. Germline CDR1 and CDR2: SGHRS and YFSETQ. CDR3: CASSFGTGEIEQYF. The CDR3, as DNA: TGCGCCAGCAGCTTCGGGACAGGGGAGATCGAGCAGTACTTC.

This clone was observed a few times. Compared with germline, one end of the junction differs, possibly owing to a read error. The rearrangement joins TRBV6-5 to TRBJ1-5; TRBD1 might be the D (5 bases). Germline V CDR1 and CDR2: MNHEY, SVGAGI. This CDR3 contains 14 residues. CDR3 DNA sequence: TGTGCCAGCAGTTACACAGGTCCCAGGCAGCCCCAACATTTT. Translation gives CASSYTGPRQPQHF.

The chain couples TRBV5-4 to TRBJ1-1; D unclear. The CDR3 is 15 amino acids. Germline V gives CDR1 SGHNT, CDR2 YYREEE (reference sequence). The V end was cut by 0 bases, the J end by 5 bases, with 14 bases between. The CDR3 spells CASSLGNGLGTEAFF. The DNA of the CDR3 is TGTGCCAGCAGCTTGGGTAACGGACTTGGGACTGAAGCTTTCTTT.

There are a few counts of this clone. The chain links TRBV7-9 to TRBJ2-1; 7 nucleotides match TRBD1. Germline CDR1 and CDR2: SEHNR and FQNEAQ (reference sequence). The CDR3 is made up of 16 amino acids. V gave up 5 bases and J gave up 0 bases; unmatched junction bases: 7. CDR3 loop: CASSLLGQRSYNEQFF. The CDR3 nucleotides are TGTGCCAGCAGCCTACTGGGACAGCGCTCCTACAATGAGCAGTTCTTC.

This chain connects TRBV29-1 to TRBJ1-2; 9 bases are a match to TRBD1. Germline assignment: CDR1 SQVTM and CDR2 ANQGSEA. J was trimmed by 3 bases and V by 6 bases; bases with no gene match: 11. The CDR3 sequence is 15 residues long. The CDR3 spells CSVIGDRGSDYGYTF. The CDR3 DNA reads TGCAGCGTCATTGGTGACAGGGGGAGTGACTATGGCTACACCTTC. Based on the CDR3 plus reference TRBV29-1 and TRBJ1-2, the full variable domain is SAVISQKPSRDICQRGTSLTIQCQVDSQVTMMFWYRQQPGQSLTLIATANQGSEATYESGFVIDKFPISRPNLTFSTLTVSNMSPEDSSIYLCSVIGDRGSDYGYTFGSGTRLTVV.

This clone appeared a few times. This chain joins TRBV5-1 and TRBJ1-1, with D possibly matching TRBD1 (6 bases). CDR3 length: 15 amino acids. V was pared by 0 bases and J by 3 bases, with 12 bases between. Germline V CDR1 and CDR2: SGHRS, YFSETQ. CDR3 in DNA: TGCGCCAGCAGCTTGGGGACAGTGGGGGACACTGAAGCTTTCTTT. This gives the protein CASSLGTVGDTEAFF. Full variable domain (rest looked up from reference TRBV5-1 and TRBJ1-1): KAGVTQTPRYLIKTRGQQVTLSCSPISGHRSVSWYQQTPGQGLQFLFEYFSETQRNKGNFPGRFSGRQFSNSRSEMNVSTLELGDSALYLCASSLGTVGDTEAFFGQGTRLTVV.

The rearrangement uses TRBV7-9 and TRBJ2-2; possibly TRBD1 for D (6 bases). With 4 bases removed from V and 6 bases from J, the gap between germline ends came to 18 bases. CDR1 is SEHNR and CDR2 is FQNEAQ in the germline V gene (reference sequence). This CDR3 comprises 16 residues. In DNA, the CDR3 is TGTGCCAGCAGCTCTCTTCGGCAGGGGTGGGCCGGGGAGCTGTTTTTT. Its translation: CASSSLRQGWAGELFF.

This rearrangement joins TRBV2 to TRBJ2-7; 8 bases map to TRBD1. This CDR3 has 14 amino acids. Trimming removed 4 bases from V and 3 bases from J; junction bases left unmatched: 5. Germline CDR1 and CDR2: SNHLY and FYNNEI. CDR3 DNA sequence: TGTGCCAGCAGTGCCAGGACAGGGATCTACGAGCAGTACTTC. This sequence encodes CASSARTGIYEQYF.

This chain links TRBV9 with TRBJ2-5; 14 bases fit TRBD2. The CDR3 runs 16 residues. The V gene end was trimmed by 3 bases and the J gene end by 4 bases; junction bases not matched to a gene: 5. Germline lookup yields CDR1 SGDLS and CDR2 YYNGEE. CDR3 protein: CASSATSGGARETQYF. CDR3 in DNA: TGTGCCAGCAGCGCGACTAGCGGGGGGGCCCGAGAGACCCAGTACTTC.

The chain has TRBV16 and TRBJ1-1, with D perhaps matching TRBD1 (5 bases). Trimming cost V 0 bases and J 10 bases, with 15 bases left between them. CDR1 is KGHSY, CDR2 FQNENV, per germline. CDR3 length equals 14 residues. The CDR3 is CASSQSGGSVGAFF. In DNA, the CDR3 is TGTGCCAGCAGCCAATCCGGGGGAAGTGTGGGAGCTTTCTTT.

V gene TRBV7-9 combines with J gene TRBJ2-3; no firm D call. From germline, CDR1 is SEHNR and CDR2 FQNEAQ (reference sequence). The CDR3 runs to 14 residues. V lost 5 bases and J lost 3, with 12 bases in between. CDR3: CASSPDLVTDTQYF. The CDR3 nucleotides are TGTGCCAGCAGCCCTGATCTAGTGACAGATACGCAGTATTTT.

CDR3 bases: TGCGCCAGCACCGCCCTGACTGGGAACTATGGCTACACCTTC. It yields the protein CASTALTGNYGYTF. J is TRBJ1-2 and V is TRBV5-1; D uncertain. The CDR3 extends over 14 amino acids. The germline V gene has CDR1 SGHRS and CDR2 YFSETQ. Trimming left V 6 bases short and J 2 bases short, with 14 bases between.

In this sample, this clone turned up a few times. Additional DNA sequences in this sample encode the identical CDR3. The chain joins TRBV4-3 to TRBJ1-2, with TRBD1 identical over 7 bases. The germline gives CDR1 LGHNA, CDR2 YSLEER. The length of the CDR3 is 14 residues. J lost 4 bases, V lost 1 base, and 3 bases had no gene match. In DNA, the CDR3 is TGCGCCAGCAGCCAAGGAGGGGGCGGCTATGGCTACACCTTC. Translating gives CASSQGGGGYGYTF.

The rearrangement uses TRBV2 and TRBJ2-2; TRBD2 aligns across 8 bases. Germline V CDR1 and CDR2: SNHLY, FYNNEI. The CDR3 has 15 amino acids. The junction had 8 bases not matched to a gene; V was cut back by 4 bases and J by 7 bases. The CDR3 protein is CASSALGLDYGELFF. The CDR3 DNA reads TGTGCCAGCAGTGCCTTGGGACTAGATTACGGGGAGCTGTTTTTT.

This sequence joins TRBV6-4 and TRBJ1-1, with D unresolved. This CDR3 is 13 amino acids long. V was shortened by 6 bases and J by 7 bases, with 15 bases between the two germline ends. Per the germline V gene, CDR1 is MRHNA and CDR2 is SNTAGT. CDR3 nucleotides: TGTGCCAGCAGGGCCTGGGGAGAGGGTGAAGCTTTCTTT. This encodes CASRAWGEGEAFF.